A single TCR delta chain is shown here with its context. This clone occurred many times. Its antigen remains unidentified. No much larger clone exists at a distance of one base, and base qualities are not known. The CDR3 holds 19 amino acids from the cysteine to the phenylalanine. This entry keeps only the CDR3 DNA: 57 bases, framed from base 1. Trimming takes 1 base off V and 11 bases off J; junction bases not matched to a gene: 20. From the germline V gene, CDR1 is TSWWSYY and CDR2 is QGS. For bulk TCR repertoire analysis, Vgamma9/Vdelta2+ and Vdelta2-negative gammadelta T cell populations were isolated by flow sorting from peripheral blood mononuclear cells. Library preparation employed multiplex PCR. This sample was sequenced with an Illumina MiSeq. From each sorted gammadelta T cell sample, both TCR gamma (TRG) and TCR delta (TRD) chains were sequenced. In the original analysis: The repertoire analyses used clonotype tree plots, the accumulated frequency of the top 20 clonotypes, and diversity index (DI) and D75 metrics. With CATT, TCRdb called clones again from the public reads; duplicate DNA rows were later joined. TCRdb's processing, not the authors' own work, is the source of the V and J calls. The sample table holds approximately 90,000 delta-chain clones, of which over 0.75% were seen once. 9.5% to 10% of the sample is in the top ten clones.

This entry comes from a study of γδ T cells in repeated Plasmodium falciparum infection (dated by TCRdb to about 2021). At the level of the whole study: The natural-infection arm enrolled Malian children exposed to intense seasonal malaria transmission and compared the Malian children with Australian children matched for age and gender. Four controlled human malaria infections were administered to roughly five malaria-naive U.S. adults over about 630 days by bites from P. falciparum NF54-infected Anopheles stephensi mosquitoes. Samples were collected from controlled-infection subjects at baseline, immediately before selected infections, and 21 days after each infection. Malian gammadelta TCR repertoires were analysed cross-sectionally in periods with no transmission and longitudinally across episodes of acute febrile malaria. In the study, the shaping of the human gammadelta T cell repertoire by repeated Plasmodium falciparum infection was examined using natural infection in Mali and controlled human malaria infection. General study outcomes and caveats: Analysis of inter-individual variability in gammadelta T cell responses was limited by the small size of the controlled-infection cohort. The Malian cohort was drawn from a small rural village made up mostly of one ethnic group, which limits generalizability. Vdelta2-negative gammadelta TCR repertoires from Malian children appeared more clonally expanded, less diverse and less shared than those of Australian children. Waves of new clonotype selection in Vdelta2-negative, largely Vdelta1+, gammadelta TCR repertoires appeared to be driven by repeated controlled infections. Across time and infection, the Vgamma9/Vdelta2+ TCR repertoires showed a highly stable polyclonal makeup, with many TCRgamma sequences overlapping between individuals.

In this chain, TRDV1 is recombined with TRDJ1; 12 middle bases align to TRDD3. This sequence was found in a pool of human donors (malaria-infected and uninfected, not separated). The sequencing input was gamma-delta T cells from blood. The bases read TGTGCTCTTGGGGAACGCTCCTACCCATTTGGCCTGGGGGATACGGAGCTCATCTTT. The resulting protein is CALGERSYPFGLGDTELIF.